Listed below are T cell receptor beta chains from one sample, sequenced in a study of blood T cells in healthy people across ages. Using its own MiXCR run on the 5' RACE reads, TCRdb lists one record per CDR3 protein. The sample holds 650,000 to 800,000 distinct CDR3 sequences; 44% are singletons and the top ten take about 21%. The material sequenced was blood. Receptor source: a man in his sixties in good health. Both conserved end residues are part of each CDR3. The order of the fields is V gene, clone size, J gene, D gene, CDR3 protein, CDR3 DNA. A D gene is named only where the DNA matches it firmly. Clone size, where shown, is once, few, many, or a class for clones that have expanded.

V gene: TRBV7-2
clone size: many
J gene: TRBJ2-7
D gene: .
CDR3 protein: CASSAVGTGEQYF
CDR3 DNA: TGTGCCAGCAGCGCAGTGGGCACCGGCGAGCAGTACTTC

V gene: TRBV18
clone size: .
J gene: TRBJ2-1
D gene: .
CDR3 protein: CASSPLSTTYNEQFF
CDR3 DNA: TGTGCCAGCTCACCATTAAGTACCACTTACAATGAGCAGTTCTTC

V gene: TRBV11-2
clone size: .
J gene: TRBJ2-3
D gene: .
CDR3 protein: CASSLDAALAGDTQYF
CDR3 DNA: TGTGCCAGCAGCTTAGATGCAGCCCTGGCTGGAGATACGCAGTATTTT

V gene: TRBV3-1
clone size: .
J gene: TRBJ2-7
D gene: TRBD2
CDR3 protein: CASSQQLGTSAYEQYF
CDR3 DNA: TGTGCCAGCAGCCAACAACTTGGGACTAGCGCCTACGAGCAGTACTTC

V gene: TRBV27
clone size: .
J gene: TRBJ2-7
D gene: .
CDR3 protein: CASNAKLGSYEQYF
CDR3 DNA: TGTGCCAGCAACGCGAAACTAGGGTCCTACGAGCAGTACTTC

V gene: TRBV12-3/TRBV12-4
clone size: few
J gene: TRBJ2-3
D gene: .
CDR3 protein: CASSPSGTGGDTQYF
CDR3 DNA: TGTGCCAGCAGCCCCTCGGGAACTGGGGGGGATACGCAGTATTTT

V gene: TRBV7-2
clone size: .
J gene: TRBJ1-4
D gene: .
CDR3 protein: CASSARGRANEKLFF
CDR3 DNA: TGTGCCAGCAGCGCCCGGGGGCGGGCTAATGAAAAACTGTTTTTT

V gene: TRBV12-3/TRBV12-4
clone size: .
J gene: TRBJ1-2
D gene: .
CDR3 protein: CASSWAWVGGYTF
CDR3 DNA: TGTGCCAGCAGTTGGGCCTGGGTAGGTGGCTACACCTTC

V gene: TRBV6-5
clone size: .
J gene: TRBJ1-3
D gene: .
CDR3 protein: CASSSGHAGNTIYF
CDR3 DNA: TGTGCCAGCAGTTCCGGGCACGCTGGAAACACCATATATTTT

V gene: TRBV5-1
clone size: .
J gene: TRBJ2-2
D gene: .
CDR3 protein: CASSAIWDRRTGELFF
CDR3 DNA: TGCGCCAGCAGCGCCATATGGGATCGGAGGACCGGGGAGCTGTTTTTT

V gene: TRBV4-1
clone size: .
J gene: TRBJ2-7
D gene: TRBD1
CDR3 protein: CASSQAPGTGFYEQYF
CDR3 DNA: TGCGCCAGCAGCCAAGCCCCCGGGACAGGGTTCTACGAGCAGTACTTC